Listed below are T cell receptor beta chains from one sample, sequenced in a study of OX40 agonist ivuxolimab in advanced cancers. Libraries were prepared by immunoSEQ multiplex PCR; TCRdb keeps only in-frame clonotypes and omits some of them. The profile covers roughly 19,000 clones, with about 88% appearing a single time and 14% taken by the ten largest. The sample was CD4+ or CD8+ T cells sorted from blood, taken in a trial of the OX40 agonist ivuxolimab. The receptors derive from an adult with an advanced solid tumor such as melanoma, head and neck, liver or kidney cancer. CDR3s include the opening cysteine and the closing phenylalanine or tryptophan. The order of the fields is clone size, J gene, D gene, V gene, CDR3 protein, CDR3 DNA. A D gene is named only where the DNA matches it firmly. Expanded clones get a size class; other rows say once, few or many, or leave the size out.

>-|TRBJ1-4|-|TRBV7-2
CASSFWGGDEKLFF
TGTGCCAGCAGCTTTTGGGGGGGTGATGAAAAACTGTTTTTT
>-|TRBJ2-2|-|TRBV7-3
CASSLIGRGELFF
TGTGCCAGCAGCTTAATCGGTCGCGGGGAGCTGTTTTTT
>-|TRBJ2-1|TRBD1|TRBV6-6
CASSPPGQASEQFF
TGTGCCAGCAGTCCGCCGGGACAGGCAAGTGAGCAGTTCTTC
>large|TRBJ1-2|-|TRBV7-9
CASSPGTSYTF
TGTGCCAGCAGCCCCGGGACAAGCTACACCTTC
>few|TRBJ1-6|TRBD1|TRBV27
CASSLSSGGGLKSLHF
TGTGCCAGCAGTTTATCCTCAGGGGGCGGCTTAAAGTCCCTCCACTTT
>-|TRBJ1-1|TRBD1|TRBV7-8
CASSLGTGVRRNTEAFF
TGTGCCAGCAGCTTGGGGACAGGGGTGAGGAGGAACACTGAAGCTTTCTTT
>-|TRBJ2-7|-|TRBV5-6
CASSLVADEQYF
TGTGCCAGCAGCTTGGTGGCGGACGAGCAGTACTTC
>-|TRBJ1-6|TRBD1|TRBV6-6
CASSNQAGTGSSPLHF
TGTGCCAGCAGTAACCAGGCCGGGACAGGGTCCTCACCCCTCCACTTT
>-|TRBJ1-1|-|TRBV5-4
CASSSEQGNTEAFF
TGTGCCAGCAGCTCGGAACAGGGGAACACTGAAGCTTTCTTT
>-|TRBJ1-3|-|TRBV28
CASIGDSSGNTIYF
TGTGCCAGCATTGGAGACAGCTCTGGAAACACCATATATTTT
>-|TRBJ1-5|-|TRBV6-1
CASRGNNQPQHF
TGTGCCAGCAGGGGGAACAATCAGCCCCAGCATTTT
>-|TRBJ2-7|-|TRBV5-1
CASGQPSSYEQYF
TGCGCCAGTGGACAACCGAGCTCCTACGAGCAGTACTTC
>-|TRBJ1-2|TRBD1|TRBV4-1
CASSQPRTGSPYGYTF
TGCGCCAGCAGCCAACCTCGGACAGGGAGCCCCTATGGCTACACCTTC
>-|TRBJ2-5|TRBD1|TRBV7-9
CASSSGTAGLETQYF
TGTGCCAGCAGCTCGGGGACAGCAGGATTAGAGACCCAGTACTTC
>-|TRBJ2-3|TRBD1|TRBV4-1
CASSQPTGLTDTQYF
TGCGCCAGCAGCCAACCGACAGGGCTCACAGATACGCAGTATTTT
>-|TRBJ1-1|TRBD1|TRBV18
CASSTGMGTEAFF
TGTGCCAGCTCGACAGGGATGGGCACTGAAGCTTTCTTT